This T cell receptor (beta chain) was observed in a study of T-cell memory formation after mild COVID-19. The CDR3 contains 17 residues. Germline CDR1 reads SEHNR; CDR2 reads FQNEAQ (reference sequence). Deletions cut 5 bases from V and 6 bases from J, with 23 bases between. TCRdb processed the 5' RACE reads anew with MiXCR; each CDR3 protein has one entry. The sample has about 180,000 distinct CDR3 sequences; around 16% are singletons. Study-wide results and limits: Whether second-wave clones peaking at day 37 were SARS-CoV-2 specific went unconfirmed.

With regard to this clonotype: The antigen remains undetermined.

The genes are TRBV7-9 and TRBJ2-1; D is unresolved. The source is an adult woman who had mild COVID-19 (a few samples of this study predate the infection). Cell type and time point are not known. Sequencing input: PBMCs or a T cell subset sorted from them (not recorded which). Here the CDR3 reads CASSTRISSSMSNEQFF. The CDR3 nucleotides are TGTGCCAGCAGCACCCGCATTTCTTCTTCTATGAGCAATGAGCAGTTCTTC.